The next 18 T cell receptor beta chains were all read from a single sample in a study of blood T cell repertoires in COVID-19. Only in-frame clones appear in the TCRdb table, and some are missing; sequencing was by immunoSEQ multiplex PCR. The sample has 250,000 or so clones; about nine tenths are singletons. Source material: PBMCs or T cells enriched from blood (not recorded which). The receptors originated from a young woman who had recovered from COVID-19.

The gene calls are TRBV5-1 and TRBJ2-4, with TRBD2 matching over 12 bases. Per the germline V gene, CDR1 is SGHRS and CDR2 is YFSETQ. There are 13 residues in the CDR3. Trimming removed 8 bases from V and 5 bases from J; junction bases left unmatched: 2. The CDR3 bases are TGCGCCAGTCGACTAGCGGGGGAAAACATTCAGTACTTC. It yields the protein CASRLAGENIQYF.

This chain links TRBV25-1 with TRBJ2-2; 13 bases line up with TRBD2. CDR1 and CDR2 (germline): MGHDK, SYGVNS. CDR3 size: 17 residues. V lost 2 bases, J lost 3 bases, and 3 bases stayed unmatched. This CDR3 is CASSEAGLAGHTGELFF. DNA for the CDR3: TGTGCCAGCAGTGAAGCGGGACTAGCGGGACACACCGGGGAGCTGTTTTTT.

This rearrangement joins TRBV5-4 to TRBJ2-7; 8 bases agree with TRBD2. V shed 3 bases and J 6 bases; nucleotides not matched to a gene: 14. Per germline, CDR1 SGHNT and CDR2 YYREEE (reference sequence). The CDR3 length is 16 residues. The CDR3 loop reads CASSYPGLAAGSEQYF. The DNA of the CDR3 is TGTGCCAGCAGCTACCCAGGACTAGCCGCCGGATCCGAGCAGTACTTC.

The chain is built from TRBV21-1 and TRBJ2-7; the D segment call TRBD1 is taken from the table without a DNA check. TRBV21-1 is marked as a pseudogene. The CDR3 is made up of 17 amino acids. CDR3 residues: CASSGRNRDRVNKEQYF. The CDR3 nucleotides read TGTGCCAGCAGCGGAAGGAACCGGGACAGGGTGAATAAGGAGCAGTACTTC.

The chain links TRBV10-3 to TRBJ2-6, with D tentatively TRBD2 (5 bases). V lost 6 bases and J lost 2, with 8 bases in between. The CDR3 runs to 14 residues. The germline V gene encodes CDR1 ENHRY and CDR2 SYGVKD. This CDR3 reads CAIRSGTGANVLTF. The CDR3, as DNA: TGTGCCATCAGATCCGGGACTGGGGCCAACGTCCTGACTTTC.

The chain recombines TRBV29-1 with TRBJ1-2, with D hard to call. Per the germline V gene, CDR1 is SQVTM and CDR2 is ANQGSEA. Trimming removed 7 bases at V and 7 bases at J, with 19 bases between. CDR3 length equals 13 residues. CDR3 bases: TGCAGCGACCTTGGAGATGTAGCCAGTGGCTACACCTTC. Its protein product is CSDLGDVASGYTF.

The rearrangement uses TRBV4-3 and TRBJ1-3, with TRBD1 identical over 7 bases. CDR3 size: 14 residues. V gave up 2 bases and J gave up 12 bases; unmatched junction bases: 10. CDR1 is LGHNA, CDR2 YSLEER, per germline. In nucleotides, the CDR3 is TGCGCCAGCAGCCAAAACAGACAGGGAACCAACATATATTTT. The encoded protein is CASSQNRQGTNIYF.

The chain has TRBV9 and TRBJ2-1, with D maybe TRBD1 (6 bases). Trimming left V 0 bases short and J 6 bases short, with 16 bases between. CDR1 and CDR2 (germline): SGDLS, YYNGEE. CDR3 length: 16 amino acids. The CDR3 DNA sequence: TGTGCCAGCAGCGTAGAAGTGAGGCAGGGGACCAATGAGCAGTTCTTC. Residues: CASSVEVRQGTNEQFF.

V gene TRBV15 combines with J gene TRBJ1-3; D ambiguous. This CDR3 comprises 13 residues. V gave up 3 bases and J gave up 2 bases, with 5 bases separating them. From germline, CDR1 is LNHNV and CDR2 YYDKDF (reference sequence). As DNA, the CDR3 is TGTGCCACCAGCAGGAGTCCTGGAAACACCATATATTTT. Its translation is CATSRSPGNTIYF.

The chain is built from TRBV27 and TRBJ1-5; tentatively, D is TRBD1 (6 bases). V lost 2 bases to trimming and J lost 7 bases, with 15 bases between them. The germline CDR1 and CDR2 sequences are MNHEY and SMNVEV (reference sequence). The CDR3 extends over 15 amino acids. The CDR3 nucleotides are TGTGCCAGCAGTTTAGGCCCCCCAGGGGCCCAGCCCCAGCATTTT. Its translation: CASSLGPPGAQPQHF.

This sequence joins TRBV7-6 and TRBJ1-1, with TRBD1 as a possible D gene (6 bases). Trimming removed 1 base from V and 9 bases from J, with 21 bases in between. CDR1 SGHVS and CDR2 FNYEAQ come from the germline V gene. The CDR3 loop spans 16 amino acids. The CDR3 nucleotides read TGTGCCAGCAGCTTAGATTCAGGGGAATCACCCCCTCAAGCTTTCTTT. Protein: CASSLDSGESPPQAFF.

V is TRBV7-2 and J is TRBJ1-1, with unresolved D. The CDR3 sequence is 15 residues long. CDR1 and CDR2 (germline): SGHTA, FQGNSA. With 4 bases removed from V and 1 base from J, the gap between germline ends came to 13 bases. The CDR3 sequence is CASSSDSRPNTEAFF. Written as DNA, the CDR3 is TGTGCCAGCAGCTCAGATAGCAGACCGAACACTGAAGCTTTCTTT.

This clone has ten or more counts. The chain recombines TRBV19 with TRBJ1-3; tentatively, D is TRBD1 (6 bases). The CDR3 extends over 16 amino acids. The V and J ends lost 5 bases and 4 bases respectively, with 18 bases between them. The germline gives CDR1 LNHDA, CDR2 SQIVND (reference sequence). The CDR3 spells CASSEQGPLWGNTIYF. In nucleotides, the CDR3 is TGTGCCAGTAGTGAACAGGGCCCCCTGTGGGGAAACACCATATATTTT.

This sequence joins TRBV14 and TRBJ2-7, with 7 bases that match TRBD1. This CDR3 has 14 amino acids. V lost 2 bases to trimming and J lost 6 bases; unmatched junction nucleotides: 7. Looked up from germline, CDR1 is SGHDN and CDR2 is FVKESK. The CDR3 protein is CASSQLQGVSEQYF. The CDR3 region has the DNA TGTGCCAGCAGCCAATTGCAGGGGGTAAGCGAGCAGTACTTC.

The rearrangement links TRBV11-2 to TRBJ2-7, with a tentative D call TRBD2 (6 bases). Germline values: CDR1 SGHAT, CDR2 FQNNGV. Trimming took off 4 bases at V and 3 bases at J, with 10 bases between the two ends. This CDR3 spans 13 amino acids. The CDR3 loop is CASSYGGVYEQYF. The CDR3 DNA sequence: TGTGCCAGCAGCTACGGCGGGGTCTACGAGCAGTACTTC.

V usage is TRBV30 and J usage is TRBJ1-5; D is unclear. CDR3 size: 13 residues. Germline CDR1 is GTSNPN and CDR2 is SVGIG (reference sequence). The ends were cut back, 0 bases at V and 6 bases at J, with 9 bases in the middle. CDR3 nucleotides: TGTGCCTGGAGTGTACCGGGTGTTCAGCCCCAGCATTTT. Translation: CAWSVPGVQPQHF.

CDR3 residues: CASSPGVQRGTDTQYF. DNA of the CDR3: TGTGCCAGCTCACCAGGGGTACAGCGGGGCACAGATACGCAGTATTTT. The genes are TRBV18 and TRBJ2-3, with D perhaps matching TRBD2 (6 bases). V lost 2 bases to trimming and J lost 1 base, with 13 bases between them. Germline CDR1 and CDR2: KGHSH and LQKENI. This CDR3 has 16 residues.

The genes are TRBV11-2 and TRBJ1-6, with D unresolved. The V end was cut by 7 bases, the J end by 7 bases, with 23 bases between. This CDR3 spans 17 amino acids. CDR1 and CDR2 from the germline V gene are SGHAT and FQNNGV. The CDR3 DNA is TGTGCCAGCACCCCCGAGGCACCTACTCAAAGGAATTCACCCCTCCACTTT. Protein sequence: CASTPEAPTQRNSPLHF.